This T cell receptor beta chain emerged from a study of metastatic and nonmetastatic thyroid tumors. Study findings and constraints: When malignant thyroid tumors were compared with benign nodules, TCR beta diversity was reportedly significantly higher in the malignant tumors. This held in both blood and tumor samples.

V lost 5 bases, J lost 2 bases, and 12 bases stayed unmatched. The CDR3 totals 18 residues. Germline assignment: CDR1 SGHAT and CDR2 FQDESV (reference sequence). In its sample, this clone was seen many times. Its target is unknown. Source study methods: A classifier of distant metastasis in papillary thyroid cancer was built from CDR3 differences (across clinicopathological groups). TCRdb re-called clones via MiXCR from the PCR reads. The V and J calls, along with clone size, are taken from TCRdb and not from the paper's own processing. In the table there are over 25,000 clones, about 16% of which are singletons. Every patient was untreated before thyroid surgery.

Specimen: blood. The V and J genes are TRBV11-1 and TRBJ2-1; TRBD1 aligns across 10 bases. The sequence derives from a female donor with papillary thyroid cancer or a benign thyroid nodule (not recorded which). Some clones in this sample may be carry-over from other donors' samples. As DNA, the CDR3 is TGTGCCAGCAGCACAACCGGGACAGGGGAAGGGGCCTACAATGAGCAGTTCTTC. Its translation: CASSTTGTGEGAYNEQFF.